The 23 T cell receptor beta chains reported below all come from one sample, sequenced in a study of OX40 agonist ivuxolimab in advanced cancers. Method: immunoSEQ multiplex PCR; TCRdb's copy keeps in-frame clones and lacks some. The table lists some 35,000 clones, about 82% of them singletons. The sample here was CD4+ or CD8+ T cells sorted from blood, taken in a trial of the OX40 agonist ivuxolimab. These TCRs come from an adult with an advanced solid tumor such as melanoma, head and neck, liver or kidney cancer.

The J gene is TRBJ2-7, the V gene TRBV10-3, with D unclear. Germline V gene lookup returns CDR1 ENHRY and CDR2 SYGVKD. The CDR3 extends over 12 amino acids. Trimming cost V 2 bases and J 4 bases, with 6 bases left between them. The chain's CDR3 is CAISEGSYEQYF. The CDR3 DNA is TGTGCCATCAGTGAGGGCAGTTACGAGCAGTACTTC.

J is TRBJ1-1 and V is TRBV18; TRBD1 aligns across 8 bases. CDR1 is KGHSH and CDR2 is LQKENI in the germline V gene. Germline trimming cut 2 bases from V and 5 bases from J; bases unmatched to any gene: 7. The CDR3 loop spans 15 amino acids. CDR3 in DNA: TGTGCCAGCTCACCAAGAGACAGGGGAGATACTGAAGCTTTCTTT. It specifies CASSPRDRGDTEAFF.

CDR3 protein: CASSQTRQGGNSPLHF. The CDR3 DNA sequence: TGTGCCAGCTCACAAACTCGACAGGGGGGAAATTCACCCCTCCACTTT. The gene calls are TRBV18 and TRBJ1-6; 9 nucleotides line up with TRBD1. The CDR3 runs 16 residues. With V trimmed by 4 bases and J by 7 bases, 8 bases remained unmatched. Germline V CDR1 and CDR2: KGHSH, LQKENI.

The CDR3 is CASRGEGETQYF. The CDR3 DNA reads as TGTGCCAGCAGGGGGGAGGGGGAGACCCAGTACTTC. The chain couples TRBV2 to TRBJ2-5, with 7 bases aligning to TRBD2. The V gene's germline CDR1 is SNHLY and CDR2 FYNNEI. V was clipped by 6 bases and J by 5 bases; unmatched bases: 3. This CDR3 has 12 amino acids.

The chain links TRBV19 to TRBJ2-1; D unclear. Germline CDR1 is LNHDA and CDR2 is SQIVND (reference sequence). Trimming removed 5 bases at V and 7 bases at J, with 15 bases between. The CDR3 has 14 amino acids. This CDR3 reads CASSDVGSWNEQFF. Here the CDR3 DNA reads TGTGCCAGTAGTGACGTGGGGTCCTGGAATGAGCAGTTCTTC. The full variable domain, rest sourced from reference TRBV19 and TRBJ2-1, is DGGITQSPKYLFRKEGQNVTLSCEQNLNHDAMYWYRQDPGQGLRLIYYSQIVNDFQKGDIAEGYSVSREKKESFPLTVTSAQKNPTAFYLCASSDVGSWNEQFFGPGTRLTVL.

CDR3 nucleotide sequence: TGTGCCAGTAGTACTCGCGGGGGGACTTATCAGCCCCAGCATTTT. Amino acids: CASSTRGGTYQPQHF. The J gene is TRBJ1-5, the V gene TRBV19; D possibly corresponds to TRBD1 (5 bases). CDR3 length: 15 residues. Germline V gives CDR1 LNHDA, CDR2 SQIVND (reference sequence). V lost 4 bases and J lost 5, with 15 bases in between.

Regarding this clone: The junction shows a germline mismatch at one end, possibly a read error. The J gene is TRBJ2-2, the V gene TRBV7-7; perhaps TRBD2 as D (5 bases). The CDR3 has 14 amino acids. Germline V gene data show CDR1 as SSHAT and CDR2 as FNYEAQ (reference sequence). The CDR3 coding sequence is TGTGCTAGCAGCCCAAGGGAGCTTGGCGAGGAGCTGTTTTTT. It codes for CASSPRELGEELFF.

The chain recombines TRBV10-3 with TRBJ1-1; D ambiguous. This CDR3 is built from 14 residues. V shed 3 bases and J shed 4 bases, with 12 bases lying between them. Germline CDR1 ENHRY, CDR2 SYGVKD. For the CDR3, the DNA is TGTGCCATCAGTGATTACCGGAACCCCACTGAAGCTTTCTTT. Translation: CAISDYRNPTEAFF.

CDR3 nucleotides: TGTGCCGTCGTGCAGATTCCGAGCACAGATACGCAGTATTTT. Translated, it gives CAVVQIPSTDTQYF. The chain combines TRBV6-1 with TRBJ2-3; D ambiguous. The CDR3 contains 14 residues. Germline V gene data show CDR1 as MNHNS and CDR2 as SASEGT. Trimming shortened V by 11 bases and J by 0 bases, and 15 bases separated the two germline ends.

This chain joins TRBV19 and TRBJ1-5, with D perhaps TRBD1 (5 bases). The V end lost 7 bases, the J end lost 0 bases, and 10 bases lay between the germline ends. The germline V gene encodes CDR1 LNHDA and CDR2 SQIVND (reference sequence). The CDR3 covers 14 residues. CDR3 amino acids: CASIGDYSNQPQHF. The DNA for the CDR3 is TGTGCCAGTATTGGGGACTATAGCAATCAGCCCCAGCATTTT.

This chain connects TRBV19 to TRBJ2-3, with D tentatively TRBD1 or TRBD2 (5 bases each). Germline CDR1 is LNHDA and CDR2 is SQIVND (reference sequence). The CDR3 length is 14 residues. V was clipped by 6 bases and J by 0 bases, with 10 bases between them. The CDR3 DNA sequence: TGTGCCAGTAGGAGGGGAGACAGCACAGATACGCAGTATTTT. Translated: CASRRGDSTDTQYF.

This chain links TRBV4-2 with TRBJ2-5; D might be TRBD2 (7 bases). V was cut by 0 bases and J by 7 bases, with 15 bases left in between. This CDR3 region has 15 residues. Germline V gene sequence: CDR1 LGHNA, CDR2 YNFKEQ. The CDR3 here is CASSQEGAGRGTQYF. For the CDR3, the DNA is TGTGCCAGCAGCCAAGAGGGGGCGGGGAGGGGGACCCAGTACTTC.

This chain links TRBV2 with TRBJ2-7, with D possibly TRBD2 on 5 matching bases. Germline-derived CDR1 and CDR2 are SNHLY and FYNNEI. Trimming took 10 bases from V and 4 from J, leaving 8 bases between them. The CDR3 sequence is 10 residues long. For the CDR3, the DNA is TGTGCCACCGGGGAGTACGAGCAGTACTTC. It codes for CATGEYEQYF.

This clone was seen more than once but under ten times. The V gene is TRBV18, the J gene TRBJ2-1, with 8 bases identical to TRBD2. The ends lost 2 bases at V and 2 bases at J; junction bases unmatched: 8. The germline CDR1 and CDR2 sequences are KGHSH and LQKENI. CDR3 size: 17 residues. The CDR3 DNA sequence: TGTGCCAGCTCACCAGCGTTCTCGGGAGGGCCCTACAATGAGCAGTTCTTC. Its translation: CASSPAFSGGPYNEQFF.

Only a few counts were recorded for this clone. The chain recombines TRBV6-1 with TRBJ1-1; no clear D gene. Germline values: CDR1 MNHNS, CDR2 SASEGT. The CDR3 consists of 13 residues. Trimming pared 6 bases from V and 1 base from J, leaving 9 bases between. Here the CDR3 reads CASRDLGNTEAFF. The CDR3 DNA follows: TGTGCCAGCAGGGACTTGGGGAACACTGAAGCTTTCTTT.

The CDR3 is CASSPRMGAGGPQREETQYF. CDR3 in DNA: TGTGCCAGCAGCCCGAGGATGGGAGCGGGAGGGCCGCAGAGGGAAGAGACCCAGTACTTC. V gene TRBV14 combines with J gene TRBJ2-5; 10 bases line up with TRBD2. Per the germline V gene, CDR1 is SGHDN and CDR2 is FVKESK. The CDR3 extends over 20 amino acids. J gave up 3 bases and V 4 bases, and 20 bases lay outside the gene matches.

The genes are TRBV28 and TRBJ1-2; 8 bases are shared with TRBD1. V shed 5 bases and J 0 bases; nucleotides not matched to a gene: 11. Germline V gene sequence: CDR1 MDHEN, CDR2 SYDVKM. The CDR3 consists of 17 residues. The DNA of the CDR3 is TGTGCCAGCAGTATACCGGGACAGGCCCTAGCTAACTATGGCTACACCTTC. Encoded protein: CASSIPGQALANYGYTF.

This clone was counted between two and nine times. This chain connects TRBV5-1 to TRBJ2-7, with 14 bases matching TRBD2. The J segment lost 0 bases and the V segment lost 1 base, leaving 3 bases of the junction unmatched. In germline, CDR1 is SGHRS, CDR2 YFSETQ. The CDR3 runs to 17 residues. The CDR3 is CASSLRTSGRSSYEQYF. CDR3 bases: TGCGCCAGCAGCTTGCGGACTAGCGGGAGGAGCTCCTACGAGCAGTACTTC.

This sequence joins TRBV19 and TRBJ1-5; the D is unclear. Trimming stripped 6 bases from V and 2 bases from J, with 11 bases between. This CDR3 is 14 amino acids long. Germline V CDR1 and CDR2: LNHDA, SQIVND (reference sequence). CDR3 region: CASRAVLGNQPQHF. The CDR3 DNA reads as TGTGCCAGTAGGGCAGTATTGGGCAATCAGCCCCAGCATTTT. The full variable domain, in which reference TRBV19 and TRBJ1-5 provide the parts outside the CDR3, is DGGITQSPKYLFRKEGQNVTLSCEQNLNHDAMYWYRQDPGQGLRLIYYSQIVNDFQKGDIAEGYSVSREKKESFPLTVTSAQKNPTAFYLCASRAVLGNQPQHFGDGTRLSIL.

About this clone: One end of the junction does not line up with germline, which may come from a read error. V is TRBV5-1 and J is TRBJ2-3, with 12 nucleotides matching TRBD2. Germline CDR1 SGHRS, CDR2 YFSETQ. The CDR3 has 16 amino acids. Written as DNA, the CDR3 is TGCGTCAGCAGCCTAGCGGGAGGGTCTAGCACAGATACGCAGTATTTT. Protein product: CVSSLAGGSSTDTQYF. Full variable domain (remainder filled in from reference TRBV5-1 and TRBJ2-3): KAGVTQTPRYLIKTRGQQVTLSCSPISGHRSVSWYQQTPGQGLQFLFEYFSETQRNKGNFPGRFSGRQFSNSRSEMNVSTLELGDSALYLCVSSLAGGSSTDTQYFGPGTRLTVL.

The rearrangement joins TRBV10-3 to TRBJ2-7; 7 nucleotides match TRBD2. The CDR3 extends over 13 amino acids. Germline CDR1 reads ENHRY; CDR2 reads SYGVKD. The V and J ends lost 4 bases and 3 bases, in that order; junction bases with no gene match: 3. The CDR3 reads CAISGGGSYEQYF. The DNA of the CDR3 is TGTGCCATCAGTGGTGGCGGGAGCTACGAGCAGTACTTC.

The rearrangement uses TRBV15 and TRBJ2-3; a weak D match, TRBD2 (6 bases). In germline, CDR1 is LNHNV, CDR2 YYDKDF (reference sequence). The CDR3 runs to 14 residues. Trimming took 0 bases from V and 9 from J, leaving 13 bases between them. The CDR3 loop is CATSRDPREVTQYF. The CDR3 DNA follows: TGTGCCACCAGCAGAGATCCCAGGGAGGTAACGCAGTATTTT.

This chain connects TRBV28 to TRBJ1-3, with D unresolved. Trimming stripped 4 bases from V and 0 bases from J, with 13 bases between. CDR3 length equals 16 residues. The germline gives CDR1 MDHEN, CDR2 SYDVKM. The CDR3 region is CASSSSIPSSGNTIYF. The DNA of the CDR3 is TGTGCCAGCAGTTCCTCGATCCCGTCCTCTGGAAACACCATATATTTT.